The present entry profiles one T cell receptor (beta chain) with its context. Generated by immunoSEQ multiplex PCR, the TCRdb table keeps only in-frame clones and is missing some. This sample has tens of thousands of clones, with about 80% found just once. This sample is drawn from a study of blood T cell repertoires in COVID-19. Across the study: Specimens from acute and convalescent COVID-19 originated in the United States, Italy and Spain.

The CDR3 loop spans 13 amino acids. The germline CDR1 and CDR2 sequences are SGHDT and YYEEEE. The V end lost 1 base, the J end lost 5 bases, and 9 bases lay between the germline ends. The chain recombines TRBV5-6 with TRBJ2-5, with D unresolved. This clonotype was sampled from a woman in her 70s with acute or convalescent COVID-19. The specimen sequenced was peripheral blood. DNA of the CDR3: TGTGCCAGCAGCTTGCGGGTCATTGAGACCCAGTACTTC. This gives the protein CASSLRVIETQYF.